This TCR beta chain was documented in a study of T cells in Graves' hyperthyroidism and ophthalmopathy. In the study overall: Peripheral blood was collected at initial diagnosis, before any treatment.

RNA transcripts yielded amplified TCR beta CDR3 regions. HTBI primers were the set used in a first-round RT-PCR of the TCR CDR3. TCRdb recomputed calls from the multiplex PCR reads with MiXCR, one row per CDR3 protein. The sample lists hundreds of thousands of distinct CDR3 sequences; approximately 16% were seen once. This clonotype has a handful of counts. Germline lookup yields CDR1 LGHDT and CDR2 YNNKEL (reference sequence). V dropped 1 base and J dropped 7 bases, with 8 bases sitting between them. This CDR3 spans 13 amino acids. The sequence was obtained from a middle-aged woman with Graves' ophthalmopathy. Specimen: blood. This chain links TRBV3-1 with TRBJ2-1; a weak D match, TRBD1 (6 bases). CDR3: CASSQGTVNEQFF. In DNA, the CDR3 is TGTGCCAGCAGCCAAGGGACAGTAAATGAGCAGTTCTTC.